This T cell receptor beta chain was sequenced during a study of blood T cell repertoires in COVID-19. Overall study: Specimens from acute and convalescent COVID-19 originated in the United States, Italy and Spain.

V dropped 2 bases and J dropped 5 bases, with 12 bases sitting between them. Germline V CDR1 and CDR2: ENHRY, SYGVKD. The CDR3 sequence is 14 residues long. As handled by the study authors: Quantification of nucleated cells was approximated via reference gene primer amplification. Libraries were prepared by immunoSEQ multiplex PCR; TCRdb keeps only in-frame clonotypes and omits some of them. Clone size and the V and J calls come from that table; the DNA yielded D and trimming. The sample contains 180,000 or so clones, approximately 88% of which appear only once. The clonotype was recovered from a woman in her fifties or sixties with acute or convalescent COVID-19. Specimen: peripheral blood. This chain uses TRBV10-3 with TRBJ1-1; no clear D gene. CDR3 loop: CAISENRVSTEAFF. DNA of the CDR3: TGTGCCATCAGTGAGAATCGGGTGTCGACTGAAGCTTTCTTT.